A selection of T cell receptor beta chains follows, all from one sample in a study of beta chain features in type 1 diabetes. This table comes from immunoSEQ multiplex PCR, and its TCRdb copy is limited to in-frame clones, with some not included. This table holds under 90,000 clones, 30% to 35% found once. The sample consisted of stem cell memory CD4+ T cells from blood. These receptors originate from a woman between 18 and 29 years old in good health. Both conserved end residues are part of each CDR3. D genes are given only for firm matches. Size tells how often a clone was seen (once, few, many) or the class of an expanded clone, and some rows leave it out.

TRBV29-1	NA	NA	TRBJ1-2	TGCAGCGTTTCAACAGGGTCAAACTATGGCTACACCTTC	CSVSTGSNYGYTF
TRBV7-2	few	NA	TRBJ2-2	TGTGCCAGCAGCCAGAATCTAGGGGGCGGGGAGCTGTTTTTT	CASSQNLGGGELFF
TRBV6-5	few	TRBD2	TRBJ2-1	TGTGCCAGCAGGACACTAGCGGCCCACGGGAATGAGCAGTTCTTC	CASRTLAAHGNEQFF
TRBV7-2	NA	TRBD2	TRBJ2-5	TGTGCCAGCAGCTTAAGAGCGGGAGGAGAGACCCAGTACTTC	CASSLRAGGETQYF
TRBV30	few	TRBD2	TRBJ2-7	TGTGCCTGGAGAAACAAACCGGGACTAGCGGGAGGTTTCACCTACGAGCAGTACTTC	CAWRNKPGLAGGFTYEQYF
TRBV27	NA	NA	TRBJ2-7	TGTGCCAGCAGCCCCAGGACTCACGGCTACGAGCAGTACTTC	CASSPRTHGYEQYF
TRBV5-4	NA	NA	TRBJ2-3	TGTGCCAGCAGCTCCGGGACTTGGACAGATACGCAGTATTTT	CASSSGTWTDTQYF
TRBV4-1	NA	NA	TRBJ2-3	TGCGCCAGCAGCTTGACATTAGATACGCAGTATTTT	CASSLTLDTQYF
TRBV10-3	NA	TRBD2	TRBJ2-7	TGTGCCATCAGTCGGAGTAGCGGGGGACTCCCTGGTGAGCAGTACTTC	CAISRSSGGLPGEQYF
TRBV5-4	NA	TRBD2	TRBJ2-5	TGTGCCAGCAGCCTCCCCCCTAGCGGGACCTCGGTTACCCAGTACTTC	CASSLPPSGTSVTQYF
TRBV18	few	NA	TRBJ1-4	TGTGCCAGCTCCACTGGACTCGGGACTAATGAAAAACTGTTTTTT	CASSTGLGTNEKLFF
TRBV7-2	NA	TRBD1	TRBJ1-6	TGTGCCAGCAGCCCGGGACAGAGGTCACCCCTCCACTTT	CASSPGQRSPLHF
TRBV6-6	NA	TRBD2	TRBJ2-7	TGTGCCATCAGTGAGGGGACTAGACGCGAGCAGTACTTC	CAISEGTRREQYF
TRBV27	few	TRBD1	TRBJ2-1	TGTGCCAGCAGGAGGGACAGGGAACCGATTGATGATTACTACAATGAGCAGTTCTTC	CASRRDREPIDDYYNEQFF
TRBV7-3	NA	TRBD1	TRBJ2-1	TGTGCCAGCAGTCGTGACAGGGGGGTACAAAATGAGCAGTTCTTC	CASSRDRGVQNEQFF
TRBV6-1	NA	NA	TRBJ2-6	TGTGCCAGCAGTTCCGTCTCTGGGGCCAACGTCCTGACTTTC	CASSSVSGANVLTF
TRBV7-2	many	TRBD2	TRBJ2-3	TGTGCCAGCAGCGCGGGGGTGGGAGATACGCAGTATTTT	CASSAGVGDTQYF
TRBV18	NA	TRBD1	TRBJ1-1	TGTGCCAGCTCGTTTGGACAGGGGAGAACTGAAGCTTTCTTT	CASSFGQGRTEAFF
TRBV7-9	once	TRBD2	TRBJ2-2	TGTGCCAGCAGCTTAGCTAGCGGGAGACTCGGGGAGCTGTTTTTT	CASSLASGRLGELFF
TRBV2	NA	TRBD1	TRBJ2-3	TGTGCCAGCAAGGGACAGGGATGGGATACGCAGTATTTT	CASKGQGWDTQYF
TRBV4-3	few	NA	TRBJ1-2	TGCGCCAGCAGCCGGATCGGGGACTATGGCTACACCTTC	CASSRIGDYGYTF
TRBV7-2	NA	TRBD1	TRBJ2-7	TGTGCCAGCAGCCGACAGGGAACCGAGCAGTACTTC	CASSRQGTEQYF
TRBV5-8	few	TRBD1	TRBJ2-1	TGTGCCAGCAATCCGCAGGGGGTCTCCTACAATGAGCAGTTCTTC	CASNPQGVSYNEQFF
TRBV7-9	many	NA	TRBJ1-1	TGTGCCAGCAGCTTACTGACAGTACCCCCTACCGAGGCTTTCTTT	CASSLLTVPPTEAFF
TRBV5-1	few	NA	TRBJ2-1	TGCGCCAGCAGCTTGGGACTCCACAATGAGCAGTTCTTC	CASSLGLHNEQFF
TRBV5-1	few	TRBD2	TRBJ2-3	TGCGCCAGCAGGGACGGTAGCGGGACTAGCACAGATACGCAGTATTTT	CASRDGSGTSTDTQYF
TRBV4-1	NA	TRBD1	TRBJ2-1	TGCGCCAGCAGCCGCCCAGGACAGGGTAGGAATGAGCAGTTCTTC	CASSRPGQGRNEQFF
TRBV4-1	NA	TRBD1	TRBJ2-1	TGCGCCAGCAGCCAAGATAGGCCGGGACAGGGGTCCTACAATGAGCAGTTCTTC	CASSQDRPGQGSYNEQFF
TRBV7-2	medium-sized	NA	TRBJ1-2	TGTGCCAGCAGCTTAGCGCGCGTACCCTATGGCTACACCTTC	CASSLARVPYGYTF
TRBV30	NA	TRBD1	TRBJ1-3	TGTGCCTGGAGTGTACTAGGGACAGCTACTGGAAACACCATATATTTT	CAWSVLGTATGNTIYF
TRBV6-5	NA	NA	TRBJ2-1	TGTGCCAGCACCGCTAGGGGTGATGAGCAGTTCTTC	CASTARGDEQFF
TRBV15	NA	NA	TRBJ2-1	TGTGCCACCAGCAGTCGCCATGGGGGACTGAGAGAAAACAATGAGCAGTTCTTC	CATSSRHGGLRENNEQFF
TRBV14	few	TRBD1	TRBJ2-7	TGTGCCAGCAGCCCGACAGGGGCCTACGAGCAGTACTTC	CASSPTGAYEQYF
TRBV12-5	NA	NA	TRBJ2-3	TGTGCTAGTGGTTTGATGGGGCCAGATACGCAGTATTTT	CASGLMGPDTQYF
TRBV18	NA	TRBD2	TRBJ2-5	TGTGCCAGCTCACCAAGCGGGGGCCGAGAGACCCAGTACTTC	CASSPSGGRETQYF
TRBV5-4	few	TRBD2	TRBJ2-3	TGTGCCAGCAGCTTAGGGCGGGAGGGCACAGATACGCAGTATTTT	CASSLGREGTDTQYF
TRBV5-8	NA	NA	TRBJ2-3	TGTGCCAGCAGTCTGACACAGGGGCGGGGAGATACGCAGTATTTT	CASSLTQGRGDTQYF
TRBV19	NA	NA	TRBJ1-1	TGTGCCAGTAAGCCTAACGGGCGGGTCTCGGCTTTCTTT	CASKPNGRVSAFF
TRBV7-2	NA	TRBD1	TRBJ1-6	TGTGCCAGCAGTGCTACGGGACAGTATAATTCACCCCTCCACTTT	CASSATGQYNSPLHF
TRBV19	NA	TRBD1	TRBJ1-5	TGTGCCAGTAACGACAGGGGTAGGGATCAGCCCCAGCATTTT	CASNDRGRDQPQHF
TRBV4-3	NA	NA	TRBJ2-1	TGCGCCAGCAGCCAAGATCACTTGGGCTTTGGCAATGAGCAGTTCTTC	CASSQDHLGFGNEQFF
TRBV30	NA	TRBD1	TRBJ2-6	TGTGCCTGGACAGTTGTGGGACAGGGCACCTCTGGGGCCAACGTCCTGACTTTC	CAWTVVGQGTSGANVLTF
TRBV10-3	few	TRBD1	TRBJ2-7	TGTGCCATCAGAGAAGGTGGGACAGGGTCCTACGAGCAGTACTTC	CAIREGGTGSYEQYF
TRBV5-1	NA	TRBD1	TRBJ1-4	TGCGCCAGCAGCTTGGCCTCACAGGGGCCGGGTGAAAAACTGTTTTTT	CASSLASQGPGEKLFF
TRBV7-2	few	NA	TRBJ1-1	TGTGCCAGCAGCGTCGCAGTGAACACTGAAGCTTTCTTT	CASSVAVNTEAFF
TRBV30	NA	TRBD2	TRBJ2-5	TGTGCCTGGGGCTTGGGGGAGGGGCAGACCCAGTACTTC	CAWGLGEGQTQYF
TRBV12-5	few	TRBD2	TRBJ2-1	TGTGCTAGTGGTAAGACTAGCGGGGGGTCCTACAATGAGCAGTTCTTC	CASGKTSGGSYNEQFF
TRBV11-2	few	NA	TRBJ1-2	TGTGCCAGCAGCTTAGATGGGACATATGGGTATGGCTACACCTTC	CASSLDGTYGYGYTF
TRBV7-6	NA	NA	TRBJ2-3	TGTGCCAGCAGCTTAGCGGGAGTAGGCACAGATACGCAGTATTTT	CASSLAGVGTDTQYF
TRBV7-2	many	NA	TRBJ2-5	TGTGCCAGCAGCTTAGGACAAGTACTCTCGTACTTC	CASSLGQVLSYF